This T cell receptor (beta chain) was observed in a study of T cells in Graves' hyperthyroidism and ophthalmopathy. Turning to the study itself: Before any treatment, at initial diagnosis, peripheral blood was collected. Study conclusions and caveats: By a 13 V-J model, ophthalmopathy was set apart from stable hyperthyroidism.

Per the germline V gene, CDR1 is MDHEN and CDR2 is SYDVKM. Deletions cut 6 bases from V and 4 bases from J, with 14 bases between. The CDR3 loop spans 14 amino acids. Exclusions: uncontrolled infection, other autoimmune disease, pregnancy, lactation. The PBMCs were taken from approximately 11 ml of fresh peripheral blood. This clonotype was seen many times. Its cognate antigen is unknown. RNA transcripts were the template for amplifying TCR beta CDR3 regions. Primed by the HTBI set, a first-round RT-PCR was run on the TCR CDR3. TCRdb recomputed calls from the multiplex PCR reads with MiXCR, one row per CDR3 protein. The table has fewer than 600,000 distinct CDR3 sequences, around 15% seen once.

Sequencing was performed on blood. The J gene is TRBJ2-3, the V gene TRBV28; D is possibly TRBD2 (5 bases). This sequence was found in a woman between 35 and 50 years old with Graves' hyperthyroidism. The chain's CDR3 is CASREGVSPDTQYF. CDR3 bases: TGTGCCAGCAGAGAGGGCGTCTCGCCAGATACGCAGTATTTT.